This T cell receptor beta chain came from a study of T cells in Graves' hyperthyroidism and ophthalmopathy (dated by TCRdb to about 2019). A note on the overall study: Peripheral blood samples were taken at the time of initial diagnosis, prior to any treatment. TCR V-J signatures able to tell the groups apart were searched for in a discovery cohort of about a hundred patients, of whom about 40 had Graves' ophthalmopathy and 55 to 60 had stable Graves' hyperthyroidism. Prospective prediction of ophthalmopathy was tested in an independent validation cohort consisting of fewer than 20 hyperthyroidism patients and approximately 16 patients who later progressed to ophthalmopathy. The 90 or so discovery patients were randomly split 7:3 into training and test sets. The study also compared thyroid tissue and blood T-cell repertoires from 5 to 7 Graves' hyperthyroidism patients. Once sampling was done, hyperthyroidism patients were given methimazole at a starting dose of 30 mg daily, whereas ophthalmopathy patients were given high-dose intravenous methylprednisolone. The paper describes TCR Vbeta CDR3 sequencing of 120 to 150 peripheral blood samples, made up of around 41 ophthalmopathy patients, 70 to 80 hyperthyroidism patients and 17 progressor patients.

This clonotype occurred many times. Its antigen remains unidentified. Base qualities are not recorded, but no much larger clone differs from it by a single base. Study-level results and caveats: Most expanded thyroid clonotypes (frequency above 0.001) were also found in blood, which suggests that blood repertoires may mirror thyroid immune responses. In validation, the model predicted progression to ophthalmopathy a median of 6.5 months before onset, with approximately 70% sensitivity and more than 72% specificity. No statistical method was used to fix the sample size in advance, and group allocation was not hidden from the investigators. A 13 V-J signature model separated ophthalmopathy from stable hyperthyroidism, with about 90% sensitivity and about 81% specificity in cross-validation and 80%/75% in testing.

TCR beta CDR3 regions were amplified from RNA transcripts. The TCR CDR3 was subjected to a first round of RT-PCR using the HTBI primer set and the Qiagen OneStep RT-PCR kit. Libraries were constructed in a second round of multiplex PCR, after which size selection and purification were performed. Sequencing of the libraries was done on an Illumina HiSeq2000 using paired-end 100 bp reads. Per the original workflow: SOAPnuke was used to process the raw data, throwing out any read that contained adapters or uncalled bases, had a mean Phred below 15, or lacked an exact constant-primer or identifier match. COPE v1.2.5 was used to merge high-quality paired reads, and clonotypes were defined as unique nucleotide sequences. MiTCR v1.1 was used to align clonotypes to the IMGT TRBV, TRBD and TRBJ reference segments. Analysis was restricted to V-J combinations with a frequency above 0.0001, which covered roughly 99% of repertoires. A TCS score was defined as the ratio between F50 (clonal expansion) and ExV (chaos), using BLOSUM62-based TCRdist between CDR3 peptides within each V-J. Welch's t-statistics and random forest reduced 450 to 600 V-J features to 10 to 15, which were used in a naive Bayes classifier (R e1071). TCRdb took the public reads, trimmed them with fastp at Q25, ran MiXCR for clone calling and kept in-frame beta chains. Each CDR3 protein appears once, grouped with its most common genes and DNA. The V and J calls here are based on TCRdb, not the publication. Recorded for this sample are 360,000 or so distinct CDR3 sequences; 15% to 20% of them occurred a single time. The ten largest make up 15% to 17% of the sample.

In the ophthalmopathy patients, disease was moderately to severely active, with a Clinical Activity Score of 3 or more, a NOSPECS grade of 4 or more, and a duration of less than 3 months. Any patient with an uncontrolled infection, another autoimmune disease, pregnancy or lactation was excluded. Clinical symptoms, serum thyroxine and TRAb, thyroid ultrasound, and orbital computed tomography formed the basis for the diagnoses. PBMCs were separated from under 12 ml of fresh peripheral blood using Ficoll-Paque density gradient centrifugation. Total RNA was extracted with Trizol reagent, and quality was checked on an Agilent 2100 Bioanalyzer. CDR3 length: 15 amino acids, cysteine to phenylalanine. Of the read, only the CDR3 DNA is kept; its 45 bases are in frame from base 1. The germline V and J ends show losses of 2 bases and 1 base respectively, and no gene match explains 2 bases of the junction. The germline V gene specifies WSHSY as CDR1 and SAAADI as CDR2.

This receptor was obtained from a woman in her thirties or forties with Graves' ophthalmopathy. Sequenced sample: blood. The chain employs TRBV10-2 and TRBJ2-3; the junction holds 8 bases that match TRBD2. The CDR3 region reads CASSEPLAGTDTQYF. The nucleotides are TGCGCCAGCAGTGAGCCACTAGCGGGCACAGATACGCAGTATTTT.